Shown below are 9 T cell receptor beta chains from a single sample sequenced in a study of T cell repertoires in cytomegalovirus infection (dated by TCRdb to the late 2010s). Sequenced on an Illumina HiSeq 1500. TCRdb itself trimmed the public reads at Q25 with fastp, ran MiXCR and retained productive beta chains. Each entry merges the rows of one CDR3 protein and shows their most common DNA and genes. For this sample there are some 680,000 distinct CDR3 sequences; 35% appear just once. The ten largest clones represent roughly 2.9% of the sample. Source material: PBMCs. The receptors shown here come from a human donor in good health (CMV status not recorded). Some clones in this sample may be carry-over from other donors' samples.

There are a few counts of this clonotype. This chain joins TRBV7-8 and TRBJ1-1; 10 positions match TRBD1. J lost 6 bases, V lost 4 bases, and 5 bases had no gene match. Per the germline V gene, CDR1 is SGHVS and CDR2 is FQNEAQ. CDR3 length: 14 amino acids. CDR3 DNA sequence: TGTGCCAGCAGCTCGGGACAGGGGATTGCTGAAGCTTTCTTT. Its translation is CASSSGQGIAEAFF.

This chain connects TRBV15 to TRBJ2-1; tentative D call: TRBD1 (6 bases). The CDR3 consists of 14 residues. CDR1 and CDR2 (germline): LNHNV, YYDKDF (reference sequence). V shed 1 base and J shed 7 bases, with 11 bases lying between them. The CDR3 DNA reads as TGTGCCACCAGCAGAGCTTCAGGGGTAAATGAGCAGTTCTTC. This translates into CATSRASGVNEQFF.

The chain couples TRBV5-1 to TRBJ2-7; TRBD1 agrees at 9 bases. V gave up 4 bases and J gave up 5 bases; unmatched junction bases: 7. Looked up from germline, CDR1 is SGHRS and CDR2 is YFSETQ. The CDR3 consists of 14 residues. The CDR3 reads CASSDGTGSHEQYF. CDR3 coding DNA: TGCGCCAGCAGCGATGGGACAGGGTCTCACGAGCAGTACTTC.

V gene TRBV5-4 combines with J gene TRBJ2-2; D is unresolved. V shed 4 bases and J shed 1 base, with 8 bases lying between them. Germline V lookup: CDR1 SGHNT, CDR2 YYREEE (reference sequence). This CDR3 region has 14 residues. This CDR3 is CASSRAENTGELFF. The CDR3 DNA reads TGTGCCAGCAGCAGAGCCGAGAACACCGGGGAGCTGTTTTTT.

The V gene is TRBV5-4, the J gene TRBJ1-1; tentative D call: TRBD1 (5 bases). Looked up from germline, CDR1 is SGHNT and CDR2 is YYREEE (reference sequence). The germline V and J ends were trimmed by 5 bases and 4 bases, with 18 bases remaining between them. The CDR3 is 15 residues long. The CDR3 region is CASRLRGDRVTEAFF. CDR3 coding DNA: TGTGCCAGCAGGTTACGCGGGGACCGGGTCACTGAAGCTTTCTTT.

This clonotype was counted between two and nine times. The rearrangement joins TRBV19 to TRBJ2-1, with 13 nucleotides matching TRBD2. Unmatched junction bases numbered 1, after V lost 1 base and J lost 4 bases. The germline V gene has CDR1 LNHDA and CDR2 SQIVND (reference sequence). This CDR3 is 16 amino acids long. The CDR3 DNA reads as TGTGCCAGTAGTATAGTACTAGCGGGAGGGTACAATGAGCAGTTCTTC. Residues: CASSIVLAGGYNEQFF.

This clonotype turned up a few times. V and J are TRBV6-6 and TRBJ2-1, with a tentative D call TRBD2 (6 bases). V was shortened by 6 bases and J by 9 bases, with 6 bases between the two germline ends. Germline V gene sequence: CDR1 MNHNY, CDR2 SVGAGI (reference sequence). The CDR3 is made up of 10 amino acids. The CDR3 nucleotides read TGTGCCAGCAGGGGAGGTGAGCAGTTCTTC. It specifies CASRGGEQFF.

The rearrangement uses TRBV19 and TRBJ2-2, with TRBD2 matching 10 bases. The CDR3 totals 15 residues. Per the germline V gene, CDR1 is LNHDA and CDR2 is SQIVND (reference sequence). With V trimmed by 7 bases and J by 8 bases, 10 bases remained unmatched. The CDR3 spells CASMELAGITGELFF. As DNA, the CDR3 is TGTGCCAGTATGGAACTAGCGGGGATAACGGGGGAGCTGTTTTTT.

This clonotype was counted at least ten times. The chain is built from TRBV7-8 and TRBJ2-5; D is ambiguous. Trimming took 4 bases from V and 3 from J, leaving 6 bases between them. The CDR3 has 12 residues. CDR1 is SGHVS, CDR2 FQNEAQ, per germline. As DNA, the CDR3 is TGTGCCAGCAGCTGGAGCGAAGAGACCCAGTACTTC. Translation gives CASSWSEETQYF.